This is a list of T cell receptor beta chains from one sample in a study of cytomegalovirus exposure and HLA in healthy donors. Assay: immunoSEQ multiplex PCR; the TCRdb copy retains only in-frame clones and omits some. The sample contains about 160,000 clones, almost 80% of which appear only once. Specimen: PBMCs. These receptors were obtained from a man aged 25 to 45 in good health and CMV-seronegative. Both conserved end residues are part of each CDR3. A D gene is named only where the DNA matches it firmly. Expanded clones are given a class, and other clones once, few, many or no size at all.

J,D,size,V,DNA,CDR3
TRBJ1-1,TRBD1,-,TRBV30,TGTGCCTGGGTAGACAGGGGTTTAGAAGCTTTCTTT,CAWVDRGLEAFF
TRBJ1-4,-,-,TRBV19,TGTGCCAGTAGTATAGCGAGAGCAACTAATGAAAAACTGTTTTTT,CASSIARATNEKLFF
TRBJ1-1,-,-,TRBV28,TGTGCCAGCAGTTTAAGGGGTCTGAACACTGAAGCTTTCTTT,CASSLRGLNTEAFF
TRBJ1-5,TRBD1,-,TRBV7-9,TGTGCCAGCAGCTTAGCGGACAGGGTTCCGAGCAATCAGCCCCAGCATTTT,CASSLADRVPSNQPQHF
TRBJ2-4,TRBD2,-,TRBV19,TGTGCCAGTAGTATCCAAGCGGGAGGGCTTAGGGACATTCAGTACTTC,CASSIQAGGLRDIQYF
TRBJ2-7,TRBD1,-,TRBV27,TGTGCCAGCAGTTTAGGAATAGGGACAGAATCGTACGAGCAGTACTTC,CASSLGIGTESYEQYF
TRBJ2-7,TRBD1,-,TRBV5-6,TGTGCCAGCAGCTGGGACAGAGGCTCCTACGAGCAGTACTTC,CASSWDRGSYEQYF
TRBJ2-5,TRBD2,-,TRBV9,TGTGCCAGCAGCGTAGGATTAGCGGGGGGTAAAGAGACCCAGTACTTC,CASSVGLAGGKETQYF
TRBJ1-3,TRBD1,few,TRBV7-8,TGTGCCAGCAGTGGGGACAGAACCTCTGGAAACACCATATATTTT,CASSGDRTSGNTIYF
TRBJ2-2,-,-,TRBV9,TGTGCCAGCAGCGTAGGGGCGGTGGAGGCCGGGGAGCTGTTTTTT,CASSVGAVEAGELFF
TRBJ2-1,-,-,TRBV10-3,TGTGCCATCAGTGATGGGGGAGGGGGGCGGAATGAGCAGTTCTTC,CAISDGGGGRNEQFF
TRBJ2-7,TRBD2,-,TRBV9,TGTGCCAGCAGCGTCCGAGGCGGGACTAGCGACAACGAGCAGTACTTC,CASSVRGGTSDNEQYF
TRBJ1-1,-,-,TRBV20-1,TGCAGTGCGGGAGGTCAGCCTGAAGCTTTCTTT,CSAGGQPEAFF
TRBJ1-2,TRBD1,-,TRBV18,TGTGCCAGCTCACGGGACAGGGAATATGGCTACACCTTC,CASSRDREYGYTF
TRBJ1-5,-,-,TRBV10-1,TGCGCCAGCATCAGGACAGACTACAATCAGCCCCAGCATTTT,CASIRTDYNQPQHF
TRBJ1-2,-,-,TRBV28,TGTGCCAGCAGTTTATTAGGGCAGGGCTATGGCTACACCTTC,CASSLLGQGYGYTF
TRBJ1-6,TRBD1,-,TRBV25-1,TGTGCCAGCAGTTTCCGGGACAGGGAGGCTTCACCCCTCCACTTT,CASSFRDREASPLHF
TRBJ2-5,TRBD1,-,TRBV2,TGTGCCAGCAGTGAAGTCCAGGGGGCGGAGACCCAGTACTTC,CASSEVQGAETQYF
TRBJ2-1,-,-,TRBV11-2,TGTGCCAGCAGCTTAGCTAAGGTGGCTCTCGGGTACAATGAGCAGTTCTTC,CASSLAKVALGYNEQFF
TRBJ2-1,TRBD2,-,TRBV7-2,TGTGCCAGCAGCTTAGCGGGAGGGCCCCATGAGCAGTTCTTC,CASSLAGGPHEQFF
TRBJ2-7,-,-,TRBV30,TGTGCCTGGAGTAAGGAGTCTTTCTACGAGCAGTACTTC,CAWSKESFYEQYF
TRBJ2-3,-,-,TRBV5-4,TGTGCCAGCAGCCGAGCGTCCTCAGATACGCAGTATTTT,CASSRASSDTQYF
TRBJ1-2,TRBD1,-,TRBV15,TGTGCCACCAGCAGAGATCTGGGGACAGGGGGCAAGTATGGCTACACCTTC,CATSRDLGTGGKYGYTF
TRBJ2-1,-,-,TRBV29-1,TGCAGCGTTGAAGACCCACAGGAGTACAATGAGCAGTTCTTC,CSVEDPQEYNEQFF
TRBJ1-4,-,-,TRBV7-2,TGTGCCAGCAGCTTAGAGGCGGGAATGGCTAATGAAAAACTGTTTTTT,CASSLEAGMANEKLFF
TRBJ2-3,-,-,TRBV28,TGTGCCACCATTGATACCGGGTCCTCCACAGATACGCAGTATTTT,CATIDTGSSTDTQYF
TRBJ2-5,-,-,TRBV15,TGTGCCACTCAGCGGGCCAGGCTCCCACAAGAGACCCAGTACTTC,CATQRARLPQETQYF
TRBJ2-7,-,-,TRBV7-8,TGTGCCAGCAGCACCCACCGGGATTACGAGCAGTACTTC,CASSTHRDYEQYF
TRBJ2-2,-,-,TRBV25-1,TGTGCCAGCAGTGGCAGGTCCACCGGGGAGCTGTTTTTT,CASSGRSTGELFF
TRBJ2-7,-,-,TRBV7-2,TGTGCCAGCAGCTTTGACAGATCCTACGAGCAGTACTTC,CASSFDRSYEQYF
TRBJ2-3,TRBD2,-,TRBV5-1,TGCGCCAGCAGCTACGATAGCGGGGCCGGCCCCTCAACCAATACGCAGTATTTT,CASSYDSGAGPSTNTQYF
TRBJ2-5,-,-,TRBV6-1,TGTGCCATCATGGGGGCAACTGGGGAGACCCAGTACTTC,CAIMGATGETQYF
TRBJ1-5,-,once,TRBV7-2,TGTGCCAGCAGCTTCGACAGCGAGAATCAGCCCCAGCATTTT,CASSFDSENQPQHF
TRBJ2-2,TRBD1,-,TRBV29-1,TGCAGCGTTGACCCGACAGGGGTTACCGGGGAGCTGTTTTTT,CSVDPTGVTGELFF
TRBJ2-7,-,-,TRBV6-6,TGTGCCAGCAGTTACGCTCCCGACAAGTACGAGCAGTACTTC,CASSYAPDKYEQYF
TRBJ2-5,TRBD1,few,TRBV6-5,TGTGCCAGCAGTTACGCAGGACAGGGGACTTTAGAGACCCAGTACTTC,CASSYAGQGTLETQYF
TRBJ1-1,TRBD1,-,TRBV11-1,TGTGCCAGCAGCACCCGGGACAGGGGAAAACCTGAATCTTTCTTT,CASSTRDRGKPESFF
TRBJ1-1,-,few,TRBV6-6,TGTGCCAGCGGATCCGAAGCACAGGGAAACACTGAAGCTTTCTTT,CASGSEAQGNTEAFF
TRBJ1-2,-,-,TRBV25-1,TGTGCCAGCAGTGAGAGCGGGGCTGGGGATGGCTACACCTTC,CASSESGAGDGYTF
TRBJ2-2,TRBD1,-,TRBV5-1,TGCGCCAGCAGCCGACAGGGGGGGGAAACCGGGGAGCTGTTTTTT,CASSRQGGETGELFF
TRBJ2-5,-,-,TRBV7-2,TGTGCCAGCAGCAATGACTACGGGCCGCGAGAGACCCAGTACTTC,CASSNDYGPRETQYF
TRBJ2-6,-,-,TRBV29-1,TGCAGCGTTCAAGCAGGGGCCGGGGCCAACGTCCTGACTTTC,CSVQAGAGANVLTF
TRBJ2-1,TRBD1,few,TRBV6-6,TGTGCCAGCAGTTACTCGACGCAGGGGGTTAATGAGCAGTTCTTC,CASSYSTQGVNEQFF
TRBJ1-1,-,-,TRBV28,TGTGCCAGCACCGGGGATCCGAACACTGAAGCTTTCTTT,CASTGDPNTEAFF
TRBJ1-2,TRBD1,-,TRBV7-9,TGTGCCAGCAGCGGGACAGGGGGCGCTTCGTCTTATGGCTACACCTTC,CASSGTGGASSYGYTF
TRBJ2-7,TRBD2,-,TRBV10-1,TGCGCCAGCAGTGACGGGACTAGCGGGACGGGGAACGAGCAGTACTTC,CASSDGTSGTGNEQYF
TRBJ1-2,TRBD1,-,TRBV4-3,TGCGCCAGCAGCCAGACAGGGTTAGGCTACACCTTC,CASSQTGLGYTF